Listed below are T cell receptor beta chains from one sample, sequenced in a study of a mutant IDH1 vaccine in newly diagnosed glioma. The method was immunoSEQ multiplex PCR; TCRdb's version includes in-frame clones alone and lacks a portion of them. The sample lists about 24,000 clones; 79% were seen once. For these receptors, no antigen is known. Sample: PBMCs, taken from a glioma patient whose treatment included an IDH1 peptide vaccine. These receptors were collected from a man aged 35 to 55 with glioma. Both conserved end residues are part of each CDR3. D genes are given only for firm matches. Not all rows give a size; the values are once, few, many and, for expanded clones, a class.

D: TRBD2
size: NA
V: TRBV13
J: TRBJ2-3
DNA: TGTGCCAGCAGCTTTTCGCCACTAACTAGCGGGATCACAGATACGCAGTATTTT
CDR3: CASSFSPLTSGITDTQYF

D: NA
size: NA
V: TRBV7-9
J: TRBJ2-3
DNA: TGTGCCAGCAGCTTAGCTGCTAAATTAGCGTCAGATACGCAGTATTTT
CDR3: CASSLAAKLASDTQYF

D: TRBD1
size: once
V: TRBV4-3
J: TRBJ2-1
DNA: TGCGCCAGCAGCCAGGCGGACAGGCGGGAGCAGTTCTTC
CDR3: CASSQADRREQFF

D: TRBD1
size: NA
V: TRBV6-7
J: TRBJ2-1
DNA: TGTGCCAGCAGTTACTCGGACGACAGGGTGGACAATGAGCAGTTCTTC
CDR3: CASSYSDDRVDNEQFF

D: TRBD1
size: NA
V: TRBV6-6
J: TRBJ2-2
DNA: TGTGCCAGCAGTTACCAGGACAGGGCCGGGGAGCTGTTTTTT
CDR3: CASSYQDRAGELFF

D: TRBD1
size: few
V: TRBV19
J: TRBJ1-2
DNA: TGTGCCAGTAGCCAGGGGGCCGGAGAGTTGTTCTATGGCTACACCTTC
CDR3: CASSQGAGELFYGYTF

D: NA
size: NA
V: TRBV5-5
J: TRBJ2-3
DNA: TGTGCCAGCAGCCCTCTCAGGGGGGATCCCACAGATACGCAGTATTTT
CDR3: CASSPLRGDPTDTQYF

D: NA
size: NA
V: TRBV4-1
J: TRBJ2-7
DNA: TGCGCCAGCAGCCAAGTCGTAATTAACTACGAGCAGTACTTC
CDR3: CASSQVVINYEQYF

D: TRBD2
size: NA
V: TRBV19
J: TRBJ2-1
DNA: TGTGCCAGTAGTATAGCCCCAGCAGGCGGGGGGAATGAGCAGTTCTTC
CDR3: CASSIAPAGGGNEQFF

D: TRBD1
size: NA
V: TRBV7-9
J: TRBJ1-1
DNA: TGTGCCAGCAGTTTTACCCCACCCCGACAGGGGGCGAGCACTGAAGCTTTCTTT
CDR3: CASSFTPPRQGASTEAFF

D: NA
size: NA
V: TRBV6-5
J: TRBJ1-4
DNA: TGTGCCAGCAGTACCGACACTTGGGGGGAAAAACTGTTTTTT
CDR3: CASSTDTWGEKLFF

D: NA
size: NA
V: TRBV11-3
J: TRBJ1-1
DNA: TGTGCCAGCAGCTTAGAGTCAGGAAACACTGAAGCTTTCTTT
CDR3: CASSLESGNTEAFF

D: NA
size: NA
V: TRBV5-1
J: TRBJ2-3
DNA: TGCGCCAGCAGCCCCCACACAGATACGCAGTATTTT
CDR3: CASSPHTDTQYF

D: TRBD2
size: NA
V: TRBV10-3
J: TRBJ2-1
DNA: TGTGCCATCAGTGAGTCGATGACTAGCGGAAACAATGAGCAGTTCTTC
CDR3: CAISESMTSGNNEQFF

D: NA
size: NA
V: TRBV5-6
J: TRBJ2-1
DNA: TGTGCCAGCACCGGACACAGCTCCTACAATGAGCAGTTCTTC
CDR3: CASTGHSSYNEQFF

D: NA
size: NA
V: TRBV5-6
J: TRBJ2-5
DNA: TGTGCCAGCAGCTTGACGGGAGCGGGTGAGACCCAGTACTTC
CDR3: CASSLTGAGETQYF

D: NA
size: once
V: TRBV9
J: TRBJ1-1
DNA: TGTGCCAGCAGCGTAGAAACTGAAGCTTTCTTT
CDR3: CASSVETEAFF

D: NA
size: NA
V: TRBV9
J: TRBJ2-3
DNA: TGTGCCAGCAGCGTCGGGGTCACAGATACGCAGTATTTT
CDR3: CASSVGVTDTQYF

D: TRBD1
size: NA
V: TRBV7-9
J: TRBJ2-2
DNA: TGTGCCAGCAGCTTATCACAGGGGGCGCTTGGCACCGGGGAGCTGTTTTTT
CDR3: CASSLSQGALGTGELFF

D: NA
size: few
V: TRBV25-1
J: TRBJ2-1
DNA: TGTGCCAGCAGTGAATTACGGGGCAATGAGCAGTTCTTC
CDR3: CASSELRGNEQFF

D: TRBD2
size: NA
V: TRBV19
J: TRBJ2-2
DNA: TGTGCCAGTAGTATCCTAGCGGGAGGAGGGGGGGAGCTGTTTTTT
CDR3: CASSILAGGGGELFF

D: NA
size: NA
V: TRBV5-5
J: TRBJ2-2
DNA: TGTGCCAGCAGGCTCGCGGACCCTACCGTGAACACCGGGGAGCTGTTTTTT
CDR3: CASRLADPTVNTGELFF

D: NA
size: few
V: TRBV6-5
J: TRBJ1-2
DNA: TGTGCCAGCAGTTACTCGGGGCTCGGCTACACCTTC
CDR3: CASSYSGLGYTF

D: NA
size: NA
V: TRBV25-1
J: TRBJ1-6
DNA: TGTGCCAGCAGTGATCAGGGAAGAGCGGGTTCACCCCTCCACTTT
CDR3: CASSDQGRAGSPLHF

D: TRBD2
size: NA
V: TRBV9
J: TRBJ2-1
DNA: TGTGCCAGCAGCGTAGAGCGGGACCCTCGAGAGCAGTTCTTC
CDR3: CASSVERDPREQFF

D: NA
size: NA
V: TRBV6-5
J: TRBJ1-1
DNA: TGTGCCAGCAGGGTACAGATGAACACTGAAGCTTTCTTT
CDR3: CASRVQMNTEAFF

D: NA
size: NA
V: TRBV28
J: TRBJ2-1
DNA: TGTGCCAGCAGTTTAGAGTGGCGGCCGCTCAATGAGCAGTTCTTC
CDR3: CASSLEWRPLNEQFF

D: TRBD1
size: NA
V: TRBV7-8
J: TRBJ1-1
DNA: TGTGCCAGCAGCTCGGAGGGTCTTTCGGACAGGGACGACACTGAAGCTTTCTTT
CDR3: CASSSEGLSDRDDTEAFF

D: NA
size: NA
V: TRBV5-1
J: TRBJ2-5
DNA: TGCGCCAGCAGTAAAGCACCGGGACAAGAGACCCAGTACTTC
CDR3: CASSKAPGQETQYF

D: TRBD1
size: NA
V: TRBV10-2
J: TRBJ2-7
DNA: TGCGCCAGCAGTTCCGGGACAGGGGTCTACGAGCAGTACTTC
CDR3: CASSSGTGVYEQYF

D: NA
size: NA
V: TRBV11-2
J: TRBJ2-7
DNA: TGTGCCAGCAGCGATGCCAGGTCGTACGAGCAGTACTTC
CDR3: CASSDARSYEQYF

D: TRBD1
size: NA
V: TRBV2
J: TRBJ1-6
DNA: TGTGCCAGCAGTGAATTCAGGGGACAGGGCAATTCACCCCTCCACTTT
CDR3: CASSEFRGQGNSPLHF

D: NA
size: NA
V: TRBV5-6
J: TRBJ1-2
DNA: TGTGCCAGCACCTCAGCGTTCGCCTATGGCTACACCTTC
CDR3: CASTSAFAYGYTF

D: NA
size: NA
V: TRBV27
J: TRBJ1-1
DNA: TGTGCCAGCCGATGGGGGGCTGAAGCTTTCTTT
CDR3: CASRWGAEAFF

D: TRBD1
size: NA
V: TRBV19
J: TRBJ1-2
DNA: TGTGCCAGTAGTCCCCAGGACAGGGGCGACTATGGCTACACCTTC
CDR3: CASSPQDRGDYGYTF

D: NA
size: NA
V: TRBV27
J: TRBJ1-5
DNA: TGTGCCAGCAGTCTTGCAGGGCCTGATCAGCCCCAGCATTTT
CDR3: CASSLAGPDQPQHF

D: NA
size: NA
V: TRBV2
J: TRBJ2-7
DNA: TGTGCCAGCAGTGAAACTGGAGTGGCCTCCTACGAGCAGTACTTC
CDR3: CASSETGVASYEQYF

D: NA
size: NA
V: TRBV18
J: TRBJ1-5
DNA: TGTGCCAGCTCACCCCCCCAGGGGCCCCAGCATTTT
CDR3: CASSPPQGPQHF

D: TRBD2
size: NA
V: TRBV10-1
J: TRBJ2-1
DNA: TGCGCCAGCAGTGAGTGGGCTAGCGGGAAGAATGAGCAGTTCTTC
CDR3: CASSEWASGKNEQFF

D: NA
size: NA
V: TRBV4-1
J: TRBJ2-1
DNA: TGCGCCAGCAGCCAACCCGACAGGTTCTCTAGCAATGAGCAGTTCTTC
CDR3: CASSQPDRFSSNEQFF

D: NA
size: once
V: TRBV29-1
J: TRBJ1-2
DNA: TGCAGCGTAGGGGACGGAAACTATGGCTACACCTTC
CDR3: CSVGDGNYGYTF

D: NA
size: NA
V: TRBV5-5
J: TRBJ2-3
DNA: TGTGCCAGCAGCTTGGCGGCGGGGTACACAGATACGCAGTATTTT
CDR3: CASSLAAGYTDTQYF

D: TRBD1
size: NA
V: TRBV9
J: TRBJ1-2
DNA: TGTGCCAGCAGCGCTCGCAGGGGGACCCATGGTGGCTACACCTTC
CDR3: CASSARRGTHGGYTF

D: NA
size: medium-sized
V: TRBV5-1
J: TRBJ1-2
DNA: TGCGCCAGCAGCTTCCCTGGGCACTATGGCTACACCTTC
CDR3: CASSFPGHYGYTF

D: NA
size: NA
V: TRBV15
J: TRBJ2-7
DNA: TGTGCCACCAGCAGAGATCTCTACGAGCAGTACTTC
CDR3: CATSRDLYEQYF

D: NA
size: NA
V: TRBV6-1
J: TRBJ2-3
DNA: TGTGCCAGCAGTGGGCGGGGTATTACGCAGTATTTT
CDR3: CASSGRGITQYF

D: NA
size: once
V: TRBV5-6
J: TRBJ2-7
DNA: TGTGCCAGCAGCCCCCAAGGGGACGAGCAGTACTTC
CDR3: CASSPQGDEQYF

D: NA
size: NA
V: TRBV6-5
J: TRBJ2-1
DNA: TGTGCCAGCAGCCCCACATATAACTCCTACAATGAGCAGTTCTTC
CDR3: CASSPTYNSYNEQFF

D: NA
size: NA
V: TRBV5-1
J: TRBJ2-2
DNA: TGCGCCAGCAGCTTGAGGGGACATGACCTCACCGGGGAGCTGTTTTTT
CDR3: CASSLRGHDLTGELFF

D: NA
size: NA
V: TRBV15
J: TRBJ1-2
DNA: TGTGCCACCAGCAGAGATAGCGACGGCTTCTATGGCTACACCTTC
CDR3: CATSRDSDGFYGYTF

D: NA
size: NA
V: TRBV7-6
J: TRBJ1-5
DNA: TGTGCCAGCAGCTTGAGGCCGGGACTCACCAATCAGCCCCAGCATTTT
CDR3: CASSLRPGLTNQPQHF

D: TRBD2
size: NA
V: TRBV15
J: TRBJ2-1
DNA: TGTGCCACCAGCAGAAATAGCGGGGGGTACAATGAGCAGTTCTTC
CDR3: CATSRNSGGYNEQFF

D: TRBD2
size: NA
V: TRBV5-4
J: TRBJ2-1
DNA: TGTGCCAGCAGCCGGGGGGTGGACACTGAGCAGTTCTTC
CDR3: CASSRGVDTEQFF

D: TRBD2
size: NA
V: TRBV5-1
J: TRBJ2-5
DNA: TGCGCCAGCAGCTACTCCGGGACTAGCGGGAGGGCCTGGCAGGGGGAGACCCAGTACTTC
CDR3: CASSYSGTSGRAWQGETQYF

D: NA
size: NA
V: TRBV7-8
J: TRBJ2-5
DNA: TGTGCCAGCAGCTTAGTGGCTAGTGGGCTCCAAGAGACCCAGTACTTC
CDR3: CASSLVASGLQETQYF

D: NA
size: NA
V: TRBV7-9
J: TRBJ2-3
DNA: TGTGCCAGCAGCTTTGGATCACAGGGTAGCACAGATACGCAGTATTTT
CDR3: CASSFGSQGSTDTQYF